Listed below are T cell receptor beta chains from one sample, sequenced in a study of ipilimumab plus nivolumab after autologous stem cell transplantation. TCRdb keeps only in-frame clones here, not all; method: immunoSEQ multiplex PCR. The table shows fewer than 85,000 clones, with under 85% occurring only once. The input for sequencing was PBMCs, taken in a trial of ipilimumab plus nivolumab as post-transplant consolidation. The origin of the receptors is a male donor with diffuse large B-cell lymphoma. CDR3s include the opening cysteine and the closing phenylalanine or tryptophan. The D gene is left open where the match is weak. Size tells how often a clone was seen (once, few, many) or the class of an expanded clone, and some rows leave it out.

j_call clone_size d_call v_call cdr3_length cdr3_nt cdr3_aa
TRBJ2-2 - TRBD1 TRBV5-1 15 TGCGCCAGCAGCGGGACAGGGGGAGTAGCCGGGGAGCTGTTTTTT CASSGTGGVAGELFF
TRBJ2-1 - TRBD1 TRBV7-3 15 TGTGCCAGCAGCTTAATAGGGGGACAGGGGAATGAGCAGTTCTTC CASSLIGGQGNEQFF
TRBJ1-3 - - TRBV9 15 TGTGCCAGCAGCGTAGACGGGGACGCTGGAAACACCATATATTTT CASSVDGDAGNTIYF
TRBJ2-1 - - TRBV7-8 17 TGTGCCAGCAGCCCCGAAACCGGGACTGCCATGGTCAATGAGCAGTTCTTC CASSPETGTAMVNEQFF
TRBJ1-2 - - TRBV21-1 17 TGTGCCAGCAGCAAACACCGCCAGGGGCAGATAGTGGATGGCTACACCTTC CASSKHRQGQIVDGYTF
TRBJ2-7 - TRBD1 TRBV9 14 TGTGCCAGCAGCGTAGCCTCACAGGGGAGAGAGCAGTACTTC CASSVASQGREQYF
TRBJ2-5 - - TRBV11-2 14 TGTGCCAGCAGCCGCGGGCGGCTCCAAGAGACCCAGTACTTC CASSRGRLQETQYF
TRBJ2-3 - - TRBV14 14 TGTGCCAGCAGCCAGACGGGGGGCACAGATACGCAGTATTTT CASSQTGGTDTQYF
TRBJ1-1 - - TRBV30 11 TGTGCCCATTCCCAGAACACTGAAGCTTTCTTT CAHSQNTEAFF
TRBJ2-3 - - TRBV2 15 TGTGCCAGCAGTGAATTTCAAGGGGAGGCAGATACGCAGTATTTT CASSEFQGEADTQYF
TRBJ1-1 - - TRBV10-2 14 TGCGCCAGCAGTGAGGGACAAACGAACACTGAAGCTTTCTTT CASSEGQTNTEAFF
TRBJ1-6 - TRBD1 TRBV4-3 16 TGCGCCAGCAGCCAAGATATCGGACAGGGGAATTCACCCCTCCACTTT CASSQDIGQGNSPLHF
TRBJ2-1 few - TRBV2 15 TGTGCCAGCAGTGGGCGGGACCCACACGGTCATGAGCAGTTCTTC CASSGRDPHGHEQFF
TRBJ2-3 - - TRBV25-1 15 TGTGCCAGCAGTTCGGAGACTAGTTACACAGATACGCAGTATTTT CASSSETSYTDTQYF
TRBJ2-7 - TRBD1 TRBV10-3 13 TGTGCCATCAGTGAACAGGGGGTGGACGAGCAGTACTTC CAISEQGVDEQYF
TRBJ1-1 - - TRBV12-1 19 TGTGCCAGCAGCTCCCCTCGAGGGGGCGAAAAGGCGATGAACACTGAAGCTTTCTTT CASSSPRGGEKAMNTEAFF
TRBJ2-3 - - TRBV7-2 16 TGTGCCAGCAGCTTATCGTGGGCCCATACCGCAGATACGCAGTATTTT CASSLSWAHTADTQYF
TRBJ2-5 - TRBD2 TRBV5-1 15 TGCGCCAGCACCTCCGGACTAGCGGGGGCAAAGACCCAGTACTTC CASTSGLAGAKTQYF
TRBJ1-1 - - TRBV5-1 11 TGCGCCAGCAGCACGGGTACTGAAGCTTTCTTT CASSTGTEAFF
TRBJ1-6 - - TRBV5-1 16 TGCGCCAGCAGCTTGGGGTCAGGGCAACGGAATTCACCCCTCCACTTT CASSLGSGQRNSPLHF
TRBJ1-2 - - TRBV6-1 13 TGTGCCAGCAGTGAAGTGGGTCGATATGGCTACACCTTC CASSEVGRYGYTF
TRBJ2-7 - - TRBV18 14 TGTGCCAGCTCACCACCCCGTGACAAATACGAGCAGTACTTC CASSPPRDKYEQYF
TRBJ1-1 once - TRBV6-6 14 TGTGCCAGCAGTACCCCGGACGGGAACACTGAAGCTTTCTTT CASSTPDGNTEAFF
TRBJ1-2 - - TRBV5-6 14 TGTGCCAGCAGCTTGTTTGGGTTTAAATATGGCTACACCTTC CASSLFGFKYGYTF
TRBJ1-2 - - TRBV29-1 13 TGCAGCGGATTACAGGGTCTGGGCTATGGCTACACCTTC CSGLQGLGYGYTF
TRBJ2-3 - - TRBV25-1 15 TGTGCCAGCAGTGAGGGCGGAACTAGCACAGATACGCAGTATTTT CASSEGGTSTDTQYF
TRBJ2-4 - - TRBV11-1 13 TGTGCCAGCAGCTCCGGACAGAAAAACATTCAGTACTTC CASSSGQKNIQYF
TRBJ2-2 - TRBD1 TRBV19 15 TGTGCCAGTAGTCCTTCGCGAACAGGGGGCGGGGAGCTGTTTTTT CASSPSRTGGGELFF
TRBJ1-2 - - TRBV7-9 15 TGTGCCAGCAGCCCTAGGGTGGCCGGATACTATGGCTACACCTTC CASSPRVAGYYGYTF
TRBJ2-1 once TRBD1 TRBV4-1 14 TGCGCCAGCAGCACGGGACAGGGAGGGGATGAGCAGTTCTTC CASSTGQGGDEQFF
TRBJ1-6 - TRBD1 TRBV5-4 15 TGTGCCAGCAGCCGGACCACAGGGGGCGGTTCACCCCTCCACTTT CASSRTTGGGSPLHF
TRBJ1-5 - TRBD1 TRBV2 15 TGTGCCAGCAGTGAGGCACTCAGGGGGAGTCAGCCCCAGCATTTT CASSEALRGSQPQHF
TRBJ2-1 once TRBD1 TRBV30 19 TGTGCCTGGAGTGTTAGTACAGGGGGTCTGCCGGTGGTATGTAATGAGCAGTTCTTC CAWSVSTGGLPVVCNEQFF
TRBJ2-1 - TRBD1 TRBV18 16 TGTGCCAGCTCCCCAATCCCCGGGACAGGGGGCAATGAGCAGTTCTTC CASSPIPGTGGNEQFF
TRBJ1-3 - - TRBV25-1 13 TGTGCCAGCAGTTTATACTCTGGAAACACCATATATTTT CASSLYSGNTIYF
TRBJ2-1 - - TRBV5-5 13 TGTGCCAGCAGCCCCGGGCCTAGGAATGAGCAGTTCTTC CASSPGPRNEQFF
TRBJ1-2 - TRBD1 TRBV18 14 TGTGCCAGCTCACCTAGCGCAGGGGGCCAGGGCTACACCTTC CASSPSAGGQGYTF
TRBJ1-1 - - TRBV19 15 TGTGCCAGTAGTACCCGGGGGAACGGGCCCACTGAAGCTTTCTTT CASSTRGNGPTEAFF
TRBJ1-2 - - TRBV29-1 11 TGCAGCGTTGAAAAAAACTATGGCTACACCTTC CSVEKNYGYTF
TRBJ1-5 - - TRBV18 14 TGTGCCAGCTCACGGGGGGACCTCCATCAGCCCCAGCATTTT CASSRGDLHQPQHF
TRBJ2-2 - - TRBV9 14 TGTGCCAGCAGCATAACAGGAAACACCGGGGAGCTGTTTTTT CASSITGNTGELFF
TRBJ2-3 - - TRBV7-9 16 TGTGCCAGCAGCTTATATGGCCAGGGAAACACAGATACGCAGTATTTT CASSLYGQGNTDTQYF
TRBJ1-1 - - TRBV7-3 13 TGTGCCAGCAGCCTCTTTATGAACACTGAAGCTTTCTTT CASSLFMNTEAFF
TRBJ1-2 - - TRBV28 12 TGTGCCAGCAGTTTATACGAGGATGGCTACACCTTC CASSLYEDGYTF
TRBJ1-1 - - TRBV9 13 TGTGCCAGCAGCGCCGGCCGGCCCACTGAAGCTTTCTTT CASSAGRPTEAFF
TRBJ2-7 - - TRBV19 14 TGTGCCTCGGGACGGGCGGGGAATCGGTACGAGCAGTACTTC CASGRAGNRYEQYF
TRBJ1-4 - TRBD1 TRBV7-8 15 TGTGCCAGCGTGGCCCAAGGGACAGTAGGAGAAAAACTGTTTTTT CASVAQGTVGEKLFF
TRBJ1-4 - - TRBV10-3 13 TGTGCCATCAGTGAGAAACAGGGTGAAAAACTGTTTTTT CAISEKQGEKLFF
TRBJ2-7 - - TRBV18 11 TGTGCCAGCTCACTGGGGGGCGAGCAGTACTTC CASSLGGEQYF
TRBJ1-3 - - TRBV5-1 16 TGCGCCAGCAGCTTGGCGGGGACGACCTTGGGGAACACCATATATTTT CASSLAGTTLGNTIYF